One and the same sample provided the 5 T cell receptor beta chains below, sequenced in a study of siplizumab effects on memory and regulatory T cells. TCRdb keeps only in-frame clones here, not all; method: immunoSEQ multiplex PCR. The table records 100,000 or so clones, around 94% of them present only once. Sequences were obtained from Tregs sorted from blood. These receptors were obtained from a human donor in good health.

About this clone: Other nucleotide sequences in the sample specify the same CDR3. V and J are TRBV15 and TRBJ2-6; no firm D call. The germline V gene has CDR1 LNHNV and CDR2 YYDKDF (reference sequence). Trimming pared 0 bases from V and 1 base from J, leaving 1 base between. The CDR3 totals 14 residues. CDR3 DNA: TGTGCCACCAGCAGAGATTCTGGGGCCAACGTCCTGACTTTC. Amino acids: CATSRDSGANVLTF.

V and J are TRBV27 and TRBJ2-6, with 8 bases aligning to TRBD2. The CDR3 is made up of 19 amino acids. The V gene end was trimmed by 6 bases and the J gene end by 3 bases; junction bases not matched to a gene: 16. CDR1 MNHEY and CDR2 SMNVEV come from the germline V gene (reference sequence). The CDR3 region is CASRPILGAGGRGANVLTF. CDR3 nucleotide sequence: TGTGCCAGCAGGCCCATCTTGGGGGCGGGAGGTCGTGGGGCCAACGTCCTGACTTTC.

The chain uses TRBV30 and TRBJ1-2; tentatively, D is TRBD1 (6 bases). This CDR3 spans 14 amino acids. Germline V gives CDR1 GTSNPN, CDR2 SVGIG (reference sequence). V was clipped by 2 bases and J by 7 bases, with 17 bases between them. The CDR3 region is CAWSTRGGARGYTF. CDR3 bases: TGTGCCTGGAGTACCCGGGGGGGGGCGCGTGGCTACACCTTC.

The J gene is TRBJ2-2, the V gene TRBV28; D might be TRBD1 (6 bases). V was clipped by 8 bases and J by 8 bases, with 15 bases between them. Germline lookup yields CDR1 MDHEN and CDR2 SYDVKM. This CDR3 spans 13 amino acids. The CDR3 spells CASRTGWWGELFF. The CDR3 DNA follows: TGTGCCAGCCGAACAGGGTGGTGGGGGGAGCTGTTTTTT.

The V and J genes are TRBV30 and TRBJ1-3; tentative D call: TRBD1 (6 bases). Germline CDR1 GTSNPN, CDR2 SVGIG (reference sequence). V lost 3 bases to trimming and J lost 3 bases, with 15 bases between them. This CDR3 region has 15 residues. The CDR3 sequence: CAWRRDKANGNTIYF. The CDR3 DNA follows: TGTGCCTGGAGGCGGGACAAGGCAAATGGAAACACCATATATTTT.